These T cell receptor beta chains were read from a single sample in a study of technical replicates of blood from a handful of donors. Assay used: immunoSEQ multiplex PCR; TCRdb lists only in-frame clones, some missing. Here the sample spans tens of thousands of clones, roughly 89% being singletons. Specimen: PBMCs. These receptors were taken from a human donor in good health. Some clones in this sample may be carry-over from other donors' samples. CDR3s include the opening cysteine and the closing phenylalanine or tryptophan. The D gene is left open where the match is weak. The size field is filled for only some rows; it gives once, few, many or a size class.

. | 16 | TRBD1 | TRBJ1-1 | TRBV4-1 | TGCGCCAGCAGCCAAGGGCCCCGGGACAGGGTCACTGAAGCTTTCTTT | CASSQGPRDRVTEAFF
. | 15 | . | TRBJ2-5 | TRBV15 | TGTGCCACCAGCGCACTAGGGGGCGCGGGGGAGACCCAGTACTTC | CATSALGGAGETQYF
. | 15 | . | TRBJ1-1 | TRBV7-9 | TGTGCCAGCAGCTTAGGAGACGGGGTAAGTCGCGAAGCTTTCTTT | CASSLGDGVSREAFF
. | 17 | TRBD2 | TRBJ2-7 | TRBV4-3 | TGCGCCAGCAGCCAAGATGTAGCTAGCGGGAACGCCTACGAGCAGTACTTC | CASSQDVASGNAYEQYF
once | 12 | TRBD2 | TRBJ2-5 | TRBV7-9 | TGCGGGGGGTCTAGCTCTGGGGAGACCCAGTACTTC | CGGSSSGETQYF
. | 19 | TRBD2 | TRBJ2-7 | TRBV9 | TGTGCCAGCAGCGTAGGTATCGGGGGCTTAGCGGGAGGGGGAAACGAGCAGTACTTC | CASSVGIGGLAGGGNEQYF
. | 19 | TRBD2 | TRBJ2-3 | TRBV9 | TGTGCCAGCAGCGTAGTCACAATAGCGGGGGGGTTGGGGACAGATACGCAGTATTTT | CASSVVTIAGGLGTDTQYF
. | 16 | TRBD2 | TRBJ2-5 | TRBV4-3 | TGCGCCAGCAGCCAAGAGATAGCGGGGGGCGCAGAGACCCAGTACTTC | CASSQEIAGGAETQYF
. | 14 | TRBD1 | TRBJ1-2 | TRBV19 | TGTGCCAGTAGTACAGGGACAGGGCTGGTTGGCTACACCTTC | CASSTGTGLVGYTF
. | 17 | . | TRBJ1-4 | TRBV7-2 | TGTGCCAGCAGCTTAGAGGGTTGGGGCAGGGAACTTGAAAAACTGTTTTTT | CASSLEGWGRELEKLFF
. | 15 | TRBD1 | TRBJ1-3 | TRBV4-2 | TGTGCCAGCAGCAGGGACAGGGGCGCTGGAAACACCATATATTTT | CASSRDRGAGNTIYF
. | 16 | . | TRBJ1-1 | TRBV6-6 | TGTGCCAGCTTAAACCTAGCGGGGCAAAGGAACACTGAAGCTTTCTTT | CASLNLAGQRNTEAFF
. | 15 | . | TRBJ2-1 | TRBV4-3 | TGCGCCAGCAGCCAGTCCGGAGGGTCCTACAATGAGCAGTTCTTC | CASSQSGGSYNEQFF
. | 15 | . | TRBJ2-2 | TRBV4-3 | TGCGCCAGCAGCCAAGATTCGGGATTCACCGGGGAGCTGTTTTTT | CASSQDSGFTGELFF
. | 16 | . | TRBJ1-2 | TRBV5-6 | TGTGCCAGCAGCTTCAACTCCGGACTGTTAAACTATGGCTACACCTTC | CASSFNSGLLNYGYTF
. | 16 | TRBD1 | TRBJ1-2 | TRBV27 | TGTGCCAGCAGCCCAAACCGGGACAGGGTGTCTAGCGGCTACACCTTC | CASSPNRDRVSSGYTF
. | 16 | . | TRBJ2-7 | TRBV4-2 | TGTGCCAGCAGCCAATTGTTAGTCCGGGGTGTTTACGAGCAGTACTTC | CASSQLLVRGVYEQYF
. | 14 | TRBD1 | TRBJ1-2 | TRBV11-1 | TGTGCCAGCAGCCGCGATGGGACAGTTCATGGCTACACCTTC | CASSRDGTVHGYTF
. | 13 | TRBD1 | TRBJ2-7 | TRBV30 | TGTGCCACTAGAGACAGGGGGCAGGGCGAGCAGTACTTC | CATRDRGQGEQYF
. | 15 | TRBD1 | TRBJ1-6 | TRBV5-6 | TGTGCCAGCAGCTTTGAGACAGGGGGTAATTCACCCCTCCACTTT | CASSFETGGNSPLHF
few | 14 | TRBD1 | TRBJ1-1 | TRBV6-6 | TGTGCCAGCAGTTACTCGACAGGGAGCACTGAAGCTTTCTTT | CASSYSTGSTEAFF
. | 12 | . | TRBJ2-5 | TRBV2 | TGTGCCACCAGGACATCTCAAGAGACCCAGTACTTC | CATRTSQETQYF
. | 15 | TRBD1 | TRBJ2-2 | TRBV5-1 | TGCGCCAGCAGCTCAGGACAGGGGCATCCCGGGGAGCTGTTTTTT | CASSSGQGHPGELFF
. | 13 | . | TRBJ2-1 | TRBV7-2 | TGTGCCAGCAGCTTCGGCGGGTTTGGTGAGCAGTTCTTC | CASSFGGFGEQFF
. | 17 | . | TRBJ2-1 | TRBV11-1 | TGTGCCAGCAGCGATCTTCTAGCGCAAAGCTCCTACAATGAGCAGTTCTTC | CASSDLLAQSSYNEQFF
. | 13 | . | TRBJ2-2 | TRBV19 | TGTGCCATCCGCGGGGCGAACACCGGGGAGCTGTTTTTT | CAIRGANTGELFF
. | 16 | TRBD2 | TRBJ2-1 | TRBV7-3 | TGTGCCAGCAGCCCTAATCCGACTAGCGGGGTTGCTGAGCAGTTCTTC | CASSPNPTSGVAEQFF
once | 14 | TRBD1 | TRBJ1-2 | TRBV11-2 | TGTGCCAGCAGCCGGGACAGGGGTGGGTATGGCTACACCTTC | CASSRDRGGYGYTF
. | 13 | TRBD1 | TRBJ2-7 | TRBV29-1 | TGCAGCGTTGAGGACAGGGGCACCTACGAGCAGTACTTC | CSVEDRGTYEQYF
. | 16 | . | TRBJ2-2 | TRBV29-1 | TGCAGCGTGGGATTCTGGCAGGGTGAGAACACCGGGGAGCTGTTTTTT | CSVGFWQGENTGELFF
once | 15 | TRBD1 | TRBJ2-7 | TRBV28 | TGTGCCAGCAGTTTTGGGACACAGGGGGCCGGGGAAGGGATCTTC | CASSFGTQGAGEGIF
. | 13 | . | TRBJ1-1 | TRBV7-3 | TGTGCCAGCAGCACCCAGGAGAACACTGAAGCTTTCTTT | CASSTQENTEAFF
. | 14 | . | TRBJ2-1 | TRBV11-2 | TGTGCCAGCAGCTTAGAGCCTAGCTCTTTTGAGCAGTTCTTC | CASSLEPSSFEQFF
few | 14 | . | TRBJ1-1 | TRBV5-6 | TGTGCCAGCAGCTTCAGGGCCCTGAACACTGAAGCTTTCTTT | CASSFRALNTEAFF
. | 11 | . | TRBJ2-7 | TRBV20-1 | TGCAGTGCCTCGACTTATACCGAGCAGTACTTC | CSASTYTEQYF
few | 15 | . | TRBJ1-3 | TRBV6-5 | TGTGCCAGCAGTTACGCTCAGGACTCTGGAAACACCATATATTTT | CASSYAQDSGNTIYF
once | 12 | . | TRBJ2-3 | TRBV13 | TGTGCCAGCGTGGGGGCTTCAGATACGCAGTATTTT | CASVGASDTQYF
. | 14 | TRBD2 | TRBJ2-5 | TRBV29-1 | TGCAGCGCTAACGGGCTAGCGGGATCGGAGACCCAGTACTTC | CSANGLAGSETQYF
. | 15 | . | TRBJ1-5 | TRBV7-9 | TGTGCCAGCAGCTTAGCGGGCACGGGGAACCAGCCCCAGCATTTT | CASSLAGTGNQPQHF
. | 15 | . | TRBJ1-1 | TRBV2 | TGTGCCAGCACCCAACGTGGGAGACTGAACACTGAAGCTTTCTTT | CASTQRGRLNTEAFF
few | 15 | . | TRBJ2-3 | TRBV7-9 | TGTGCCAGCAGCTTCCTAGAGGTGGGCACAGATACGCAGTATTTT | CASSFLEVGTDTQYF
. | 13 | TRBD2 | TRBJ2-7 | TRBV7-9 | TGTGCCAGCAGCCCACTAGCGCAAAACGAGCAGTACTTC | CASSPLAQNEQYF
. | 16 | TRBD2 | TRBJ2-3 | TRBV11-2 | TGTGCCAGCAGCACGGGACTAGCGGGGGGAGTAGATACGCAGTATTTT | CASSTGLAGGVDTQYF
. | 14 | . | TRBJ1-1 | TRBV15 | TGTGCCACCAGCACAGCTGGGAGGTCCACTGAAGCTTTCTTT | CATSTAGRSTEAFF
. | 14 | . | TRBJ1-1 | TRBV4-2 | TGTGCCAGCAGCCAAGCGAGCGTGAACACTGAAGCTTTCTTT | CASSQASVNTEAFF
. | 13 | . | TRBJ2-7 | TRBV6-6 | TGTGCCAGCAGTAGGGACACTTCCTACGAGCAGTACTTC | CASSRDTSYEQYF
. | 15 | TRBD2 | TRBJ2-7 | TRBV7-3 | TGTGCCAGCAGCGCGAGGGGCGGGAGCGGGTACGAGCAGTACTTC | CASSARGGSGYEQYF
. | 13 | . | TRBJ1-2 | TRBV28 | TGTGCCAGCAGTACTAGTTCTAACTATGGCTACACCTTC | CASSTSSNYGYTF
few | 16 | TRBD1 | TRBJ1-5 | TRBV12-5 | TGTGCTAGTGGTTCCCCTTCGACAGGGGCCAATCAGCCCCAGCATTTT | CASGSPSTGANQPQHF
. | 16 | TRBD1 | TRBJ2-7 | TRBV5-1 | TGCGCCAGCAGCCCCCTGGGACAGTGGCCCGCCTACGAGCAGTACTTC | CASSPLGQWPAYEQYF
. | 18 | TRBD1 | TRBJ2-6 | TRBV19 | TGTGCCACCCAGGCGGTGGACAGGGGGTTCTCTGGGGCCAACGTCCTGACTTTC | CATQAVDRGFSGANVLTF
. | 14 | . | TRBJ1-1 | TRBV5-6 | TGTGCCAGCAGCCCAGCTAGGCGAGGCACTGAAGCTTTCTTT | CASSPARRGTEAFF
. | 16 | TRBD1 | TRBJ1-1 | TRBV4-1 | TGCGCCAGCAGCCATACTCAGGGGGGATGGAACACTGAAGCTTTCTTT | CASSHTQGGWNTEAFF
. | 17 | TRBD2 | TRBJ2-5 | TRBV2 | TGTGCCAGCAGTGGGTGGACTAGCGGGAGGGGTCCAGAGACCCAGTACTTC | CASSGWTSGRGPETQYF
. | 15 | TRBD2 | TRBJ2-1 | TRBV4-3 | TGCGCCAGCAGCCAAGGAGCGGGAGGCTGGGATGAGCAGTTCTTC | CASSQGAGGWDEQFF